These T cell receptor beta chains were read from a single sample in a study of cytomegalovirus exposure and HLA in healthy donors. This table comes from immunoSEQ multiplex PCR, and its TCRdb copy is limited to in-frame clones, with some not included. This table has around 150,000 clones, approximately 86% appearing once. The sequenced material came from PBMCs. These receptors all come from a woman aged 18-29 years in good health and CMV-seronegative. The conserved cysteine and the conserved F or W are not part of the CDR3 here.

j_call v_call cdr3_aa
TRBJ2-3 TRBV27 ASRYKQVIDTDTQY
TRBJ2-2 TRBV6-1 ASSEAWRPGELF
TRBJ1-2 TRBV9 ASSRTVYGYT
TRBJ2-7 TRBV5-4 AYLESGDTSEQY
TRBJ2-2 TRBV19 ASSIGQNTGELF
TRBJ2-7 TRBV9 ASSVVGGLDEQY
TRBJ1-6 TRBV10-3 AISESRQGWSPLH
TRBJ1-5 TRBV12-2 ASRLAPGGGQGGQPQH
TRBJ2-5 TRBV9 ASSAATGKETQY
TRBJ2-1 TRBV4-3 ASSQEGGTSGPPIEQF
TRBJ2-3 TRBV18 ASSPGASGRTDTQY
TRBJ1-5 TRBV15 ATSSGQPQH
TRBJ2-1 TRBV12-5 ASAKRESAYNEQF
TRBJ1-2 TRBV6-5 ASSYGAVNYGYT
TRBJ1-3 TRBV7-9 ASSLGGFVTRNTIY
TRBJ2-1 TRBV7-9 ASSLAGDNEQF
TRBJ1-5 TRBV28 ASSLAQGNQPQH
TRBJ1-3 TRBV4-1 ASSHRHIGNTIY
TRBJ2-7 TRBV5-4 ASSLSAQGNGEQY
TRBJ1-3 TRBV7-9 ASSLVTGLSGNTIY
TRBJ1-1 TRBV6-5 ASSYRGALNTEAF
TRBJ2-7 TRBV28 ASSLFGVGTYEQY
TRBJ2-7 TRBV6-1 ASSEPGGANEQY
TRBJ2-7 TRBV5-4 ASSKTGSSEQY
TRBJ1-2 TRBV19 ASTDAGQGLYGYT
TRBJ2-5 TRBV5-6 ASSRRILAGGLVGETQY
TRBJ1-5 TRBV6-6 ASSDHRETNQPQH
TRBJ1-2 TRBV6-4 ASSDPGTGVDGYT